This TCR beta chain was found in a study of blood T cell repertoires in COVID-19. Study details: Samples came from the United States, Italy and Spain, spanning acute and convalescent COVID-19. From T cells, B-cell-depleted T cells, or PBMCs came the material, which was cDNA or gDNA.

The germline CDR1 and CDR2 sequences are MGHDK and SYGVNS. The CDR3 totals 17 residues. Unmatched junction bases numbered 10, after V lost 4 bases and J lost 2 bases. How the authors handled the data: Cell counts per sample came from amplifying reference gene primers. Generated by immunoSEQ multiplex PCR, the TCRdb table keeps only in-frame clones and is missing some. V, J and clone size derive from that table, while D and trimming were established from the DNA sequence. The sample lists roughly 190,000 clones; around 86% were seen once. Sequenced material: peripheral blood. The sequence was collected from a woman aged 40 to 50 with acute or convalescent COVID-19. The chain has TRBV25-1 and TRBJ2-5, with TRBD2 matching 10 bases. The CDR3 coding sequence is TGTGCCAGCAGTGTAGGTCTAGCGGGAGCCTTGCAAGAGACCCAGTACTTC. Translated, it gives CASSVGLAGALQETQYF.